These 13 T cell receptor beta chains were sequenced from one sample in a study of fetal regulatory T cell absence and autoimmunity. Clones were sequenced by immunoSEQ multiplex PCR, and TCRdb holds only the in-frame ones, with some missing. This sample has 95,000 to 100,000 clones; 72% occur once, and the top ten carry 2%. Sequencing used pancreas tissue. The source of these receptors is a male donor with IPEX syndrome.

Note on this clone: Relative to the germline gene, one junction end is altered; a read error may explain this. CDR3 residues: CASSSRTSGGRNEQFF. CDR3 bases: TGTGCTAGCAGCTCCCGGACTAGCGGGGGGAGGAATGAGCAGTTCTTC. This chain links TRBV7-7 with TRBJ2-1; TRBD2 aligns across 14 bases. The germline V gene encodes CDR1 SSHAT and CDR2 FNYEAQ (reference sequence). This CDR3 region has 16 residues.

V and J are TRBV27 and TRBJ2-7, with TRBD2 as a possible D gene (7 bases). V was clipped by 6 bases and J by 2 bases, with 11 bases between them. Per the germline V gene, CDR1 is MNHEY and CDR2 is SMNVEV (reference sequence). The CDR3 runs to 13 residues. CDR3 loop: CASRRGGTYEQYF. DNA of the CDR3: TGTGCCAGCAGGAGGGGGGGAACCTACGAGCAGTACTTC.

This clone was counted only a few times. The genes are TRBV10-3 and TRBJ2-7; TRBD2 agrees at 8 bases. Germline V gene sequence: CDR1 ENHRY, CDR2 SYGVKD. The CDR3 loop spans 13 amino acids. The ends lost 5 bases at V and 0 bases at J; junction bases unmatched: 0. The CDR3 DNA is TGTGCCATCAGTAGCGGGAGCTCCTACGAGCAGTACTTC. Its translation is CAISSGSSYEQYF.

As DNA, the CDR3 is TGTGCCAGCAGCCAACTTGGACTAGCGGGCGCCCCACGGACCCAGTACTTC. Encoded protein: CASSQLGLAGAPRTQYF. This sequence joins TRBV4-2 and TRBJ2-5; 11 bases line up with TRBD2. Looked up from germline, CDR1 is LGHNA and CDR2 is YNFKEQ. V was clipped by 2 bases and J by 7 bases; unmatched bases: 12. The CDR3 has 17 amino acids.

This chain connects TRBV5-8 to TRBJ2-7, with a possible D match to TRBD2 (5 bases). The V end lost 2 bases, the J end lost 5 bases, and 14 bases lay between the germline ends. This CDR3 is built from 14 residues. Germline CDR1 SGHTS, CDR2 YDEGEE. The CDR3 sequence: CASSFLRGRDEQYF. CDR3 sequence (DNA): TGTGCCAGCAGCTTTCTACGGGGTCGGGACGAGCAGTACTTC.

The chain has TRBV12-5 and TRBJ2-5; D is perhaps TRBD1 or TRBD2 (5 bases each). There are 14 residues in the CDR3. V shed 6 bases and J shed 5 bases, with 16 bases lying between them. Germline V gene data show CDR1 as LGHNT and CDR2 as FRNRAP. CDR3 DNA sequence: TGTGCTAGTGGCCCAAAGGATGGGGACGAGACCCAGTACTTC. As protein: CASGPKDGDETQYF. Variable domain in full (rest from reference TRBV12-5 and TRBJ2-5): DARVTQTPRHKVTEMGQEVTMRCQPILGHNTVFWYRQTMMQGLELLAYFRNRAPLDDSGMPKDRFSAEMPDATLATLKIQPSEPRDSAVYFCASGPKDGDETQYFGPGTRLLVL.

This clone has just a few counts. The chain combines TRBV25-1 with TRBJ1-2; D is uncertain. This CDR3 region has 11 residues. Deletions cut 7 bases from V and 2 bases from J, with 5 bases between. Germline V CDR1 and CDR2: MGHDK, SYGVNS. The CDR3 reads CASTGNYGYTF. In nucleotides, the CDR3 is TGTGCCAGCACGGGGAACTATGGCTACACCTTC.

This rearrangement joins TRBV5-1 to TRBJ2-3; TRBD2 matches at 11 bases. The CDR3 spans 16 residues. Unmatched junction bases numbered 7, after V lost 3 bases and J lost 4 bases. CDR1 and CDR2 (germline): SGHRS, YFSETQ. The CDR3, as DNA: TGCGCCAGCAGCTCCCTGACTAGCGGGAAGGCAGATACGCAGTATTTT. Amino acids: CASSSLTSGKADTQYF. The full variable domain, in which reference TRBV5-1 and TRBJ2-3 provide the parts outside the CDR3, is KAGVTQTPRYLIKTRGQQVTLSCSPISGHRSVSWYQQTPGQGLQFLFEYFSETQRNKGNFPGRFSGRQFSNSRSEMNVSTLELGDSALYLCASSSLTSGKADTQYFGPGTRLTVL.

This rearrangement joins TRBV9 to TRBJ2-3, with 13 bases aligning to TRBD2. The V gene end was trimmed by 4 bases and the J gene end by 4 bases; junction bases not matched to a gene: 12. The germline CDR1 and CDR2 sequences are SGDLS and YYNGEE. The CDR3 length is 18 residues. CDR3 sequence (DNA): TGTGCCAGCAGCCCAAACAGACTAGCGGGGGGCGTCGCAGATACGCAGTATTTT. This encodes CASSPNRLAGGVADTQYF.

In DNA form, the CDR3 reads TGTGCCTGGAGTGCCGACGGTATTTTTTTCTCCTACGAGCAGTACTTC. Protein sequence: CAWSADGIFFSYEQYF. The chain is built from TRBV30 and TRBJ2-5; D is undetermined. Judging by the DNA end, TRBJ2-7 fits better; the J call may be wrong. This CDR3 region has 16 residues. CDR1 and CDR2 from the germline V gene are GTSNPN and SVGIG (reference sequence).

This sequence joins TRBV18 and TRBJ2-7, with D hard to call. This CDR3 region has 12 residues. Germline values: CDR1 KGHSH, CDR2 LQKENI. Trimming shortened V by 6 bases and J by 3 bases, and 9 bases separated the two germline ends. This CDR3 reads CASSVDGYEQYF. DNA of the CDR3: TGTGCCAGCTCGGTGGACGGCTACGAGCAGTACTTC.

The genes are TRBV19 and TRBJ1-5, with a possible D match to TRBD1 (5 bases). Trimming took off 7 bases at V and 1 base at J, with 23 bases between the two ends. The V gene's germline CDR1 is LNHDA and CDR2 SQIVND (reference sequence). CDR3 length equals 18 residues. The CDR3 loop reads CASTTETYRGISNQPQHF. Written as DNA, the CDR3 is TGTGCCAGTACAACGGAGACTTACCGGGGGATCAGCAATCAGCCCCAGCATTTT.

V and J are TRBV2 and TRBJ1-3; D is unresolved. The CDR3 totals 16 residues. V was shortened by 4 bases and J by 0 bases, with 13 bases between the two germline ends. Germline V gene lookup returns CDR1 SNHLY and CDR2 FYNNEI. CDR3 in amino acids: CASSGAERISGNTIYF. DNA for the CDR3: TGTGCCAGCAGTGGTGCGGAAAGGATCTCTGGAAACACCATATATTTT.